This TCR beta chain was captured by sequencing in a study of control samples from healthy donors and cancer patients (dated by TCRdb to the early 2020s). Remarks on this clone: The antigen this receptor binds is unknown. No much larger clone exists at a distance of one base, and base qualities are not known.

V is cut back by 3 bases and J by 1 base, with 9 bases in the junction unmatched. The germline V gene (reference sequence) gives CDR1 as LNHDA and CDR2 as SQIVND. Inclusive of the bounding cysteine and phenylalanine, the CDR3 is 17 residues long. This entry keeps only the CDR3 DNA: 51 bases, framed from base 1. The library was obtained by the immunoSEQ multiplex PCR assay. TCRdb stores this immuneACCESS table with in-frame sequences only. Part of the clones is absent; in the studies checked, under half of the shortfall reflects unresolved V genes, and no reason is known for the rest. This sample is represented by 390,000 or so clones; approximately 92% of them were singletons. Clones ranked in the top ten supply 6% to 7% of the sample.

This receptor was obtained from a middle-aged man with head and neck cancer. This receptor chain uses TRBV19 and TRBJ2-3; 8 bases in the junction line up with TRBD2. Input material: PBMCs. The bases read TGTGCCAGTAGTATTTGGTGGAGTAGCGGGGGCACAGATACGCAGTATTTT. Its product reads: CASSIWWSSGGTDTQYF.